One and the same sample provided the 16 T cell receptor beta chains below, sequenced in a study of cytomegalovirus exposure and HLA in healthy donors (dated by TCRdb to 2017 to 2019). The method behind the library was the immunoSEQ multiplex PCR assay. For the multiplex PCR, a mixture combining 60 forward primers for TCR Vbeta segments and 13 reverse primers for TCR Jbeta segments was used. The clones in this table, taken by TCRdb from immuneACCESS, are in-frame only. Not every clone is retained; where verified, under half of the shortfall comes from an unresolved V gene, and the cause of the rest is unknown. This sample holds fewer than 250,000 clones; 80% to 90% were observed only once. The ten largest account for roughly 1.3% of the sample. Sequencing input: PBMCs. Receptors were obtained from a young man in good health and CMV-seronegative.

The genes are TRBV5-1 and TRBJ2-2; 8 nucleotides line up with TRBD2. J gave up 4 bases and V 5 bases, and 22 bases lay outside the gene matches. This CDR3 comprises 20 residues. From germline, CDR1 is SGHRS and CDR2 YFSETQ. CDR3 sequence (DNA): TGCGCCAGCAGATGGCACTGGCTGGAAGGCGGGAGGTTTAGCACCGGGGAGCTGTTTTTT. Amino acid sequence: CASRWHWLEGGRFSTGELFF.

V usage is TRBV11-2 and J usage is TRBJ2-7, with TRBD2 matching 11 bases. Per the germline V gene, CDR1 is SGHAT and CDR2 is FQNNGV. CDR3 length: 18 residues. The V segment lost 1 base and the J segment 6 bases; nucleotides outside the gene matches: 14. The CDR3 DNA reads TGTGCCAGCAGCTTAGGACTAGCGGGAATTTCTCTCGCGGGCGAGCAGTACTTC. Translating gives CASSLGLAGISLAGEQYF. Complete variable domain (other parts from reference TRBV11-2 and TRBJ2-7): EAGVAQSPRYKIIEKRQSVAFWCNPISGHATLYWYQQILGQGPKLLIQFQNNGVVDDSQLPKDRFSAERLKGVDSTLKIQPAKLEDSAVYLCASSLGLAGISLAGEQYFGPGTRLTVT.

This clone came up a few times. The chain employs TRBV18 and TRBJ1-4; 8 nucleotides line up with TRBD1. This CDR3 has 15 amino acids. CDR1 and CDR2 (germline): KGHSH, LQKENI. V lost 4 bases, J lost 4 bases, and 5 bases stayed unmatched. The CDR3 reads CASSLSTGDNEKLFF. Written as DNA, the CDR3 is TGTGCCAGCTCACTTTCGACAGGGGATAATGAAAAACTGTTTTTT.

The chain links TRBV5-4 to TRBJ2-3; TRBD2 aligns across 10 bases. The germline V gene has CDR1 SGHNT and CDR2 YYREEE (reference sequence). V lost 4 bases and J lost 1; bases outside the gene matches: 9. The CDR3 consists of 17 residues. The CDR3 sequence: CASSLSPGTSGTDTQYF. The CDR3 DNA follows: TGTGCCAGCAGCCTCTCCCCCGGGACTAGCGGCACAGATACGCAGTATTTT.

This sequence joins TRBV7-9 and TRBJ1-2; tentatively, D is TRBD1 (6 bases). From germline, CDR1 is SEHNR and CDR2 FQNEAQ (reference sequence). V gave up 5 bases and J gave up 6 bases, with 16 bases separating them. This CDR3 contains 14 residues. The CDR3 reads CASSAQQGWDGYTF. DNA for the CDR3: TGTGCCAGCAGCGCCCAACAGGGATGGGATGGCTACACCTTC.

The V gene is TRBV5-4, the J gene TRBJ1-2; D call uncertain. V lost 1 base and J 6 bases, leaving 13 bases between the germline ends. CDR1 is SGHNT, CDR2 YYREEE, per germline (reference sequence). CDR3 length equals 14 residues. The CDR3 here is CASSLSVEGDGYTF. The CDR3 DNA is TGTGCCAGCAGCTTGTCAGTCGAGGGTGATGGCTACACCTTC.

The chain recombines TRBV2 with TRBJ2-5; 8 positions agree with TRBD2. Losses at the gene ends were 6 bases for V and 5 bases for J; bases not matched to a gene: 8. CDR3 size: 14 residues. From germline, CDR1 is SNHLY and CDR2 FYNNEI. CDR3 protein: CASRTGGPRETQYF. The CDR3 coding sequence is TGTGCCAGCAGAACGGGGGGGCCGAGGGAGACCCAGTACTTC.

The genes are TRBV15 and TRBJ1-3; D is perhaps TRBD1 (6 bases). V was cut by 3 bases and J by 4 bases, with 13 bases left in between. CDR1 is LNHNV and CDR2 is YYDKDF in the germline V gene (reference sequence). The CDR3 contains 15 residues. In nucleotides, the CDR3 is TGTGCCACCAGCAGGGGGGCAGGGTCAGGAAACACCATATATTTT. Protein sequence: CATSRGAGSGNTIYF.

The chain links TRBV5-4 to TRBJ2-5, with 11 bases fitting TRBD1. TRBJ2-7 explains the end of the DNA better; the J call may be wrong. The CDR3 is 15 residues long. Germline CDR1 is SGHNT and CDR2 is YYREEE (reference sequence). CDR3 coding DNA: TGTGCCAGCAGCTTGGCAGGGACAGGGGGCTACGAGCAGTACTTC. It specifies CASSLAGTGGYEQYF.

The V gene is TRBV5-6, the J gene TRBJ1-4; tentatively, D is TRBD1 (6 bases). Germline loops: CDR1 SGHDT, CDR2 YYEEEE. CDR3 length equals 18 residues. Trimming left V 0 bases short and J 7 bases short, with 22 bases between. The CDR3 region is CASSLDGGPEPFGEKLFF. The CDR3 DNA sequence: TGTGCCAGCAGCTTGGACGGGGGGCCCGAACCGTTCGGTGAAAAACTGTTTTTT. Full variable domain (outside the CDR3, taken from reference TRBV5-6 and TRBJ1-4): DAGVTQSPTHLIKTRGQQVTLRCSPKSGHDTVSWYQQALGQGPQFIFQYYEEEERQRGNFPDRFSGHQFPNYSSELNVNALLLGDSALYLCASSLDGGPEPFGEKLFFGSGTQLSVL.

This clone was detected only once. The chain has TRBV14 and TRBJ2-2; D is unresolved. V was cut by 3 bases and J by 6 bases, with 8 bases left in between. This CDR3 has 13 residues. Germline V lookup: CDR1 SGHDN, CDR2 FVKESK. CDR3 DNA: TGTGCCAGCAGCCATTCGTTCCCCGGGGAGCTGTTTTTT. This translates into CASSHSFPGELFF.

This chain connects TRBV7-2 to TRBJ2-2, with D unresolved. The V gene lost 5 bases and the J gene lost 0 bases, with 13 bases spanning the gap. The CDR3 has 16 residues. Germline-derived CDR1 and CDR2 are SGHTA and FQGNSA. The DNA for the CDR3 is TGTGCCAGCAGCCTAAGGCGGTGGGCGAACACCGGGGAGCTGTTTTTT. It codes for CASSLRRWANTGELFF.

The chain employs TRBV6-1 and TRBJ1-5; TRBD1 is a possible D gene (5 bases). From germline, CDR1 is MNHNS and CDR2 SASEGT. The CDR3 covers 13 residues. V was pared by 4 bases and J by 7 bases, with 11 bases between. The CDR3 DNA reads TGTGCCAGCAGTGTCGCAGGGCACCAGCCCCAGCATTTT. This translates into CASSVAGHQPQHF.

The chain couples TRBV15 to TRBJ2-7, with TRBD1 matching 9 bases. The CDR3 runs to 17 residues. Germline-derived CDR1 and CDR2 are LNHNV and YYDKDF (reference sequence). J gave up 3 bases and V 0 bases, and 9 bases lay outside the gene matches. The CDR3: CATSRDLPGQGDYEQYF. In DNA, the CDR3 is TGTGCCACCAGCAGAGATTTGCCGGGACAGGGCGACTACGAGCAGTACTTC.

This clone has a single count. The gene calls are TRBV5-4 and TRBJ1-1, with D maybe TRBD1 (5 bases). CDR1 SGHNT and CDR2 YYREEE come from the germline V gene (reference sequence). Trimming took off 3 bases at V and 8 bases at J, with 14 bases between the two ends. The CDR3 is 13 residues long. This CDR3 is CASSSPVRTEAFF. The DNA of the CDR3 is TGTGCCAGCAGCTCCCCTGTTAGGACAGAAGCTTTCTTT.

V usage is TRBV25-1 and J usage is TRBJ2-1; perhaps TRBD2 as D (5 bases). The length of the CDR3 is 12 residues. CDR1 is MGHDK, CDR2 SYGVNS, per germline. Trimming took 3 bases from V and 13 from J, leaving 13 bases between them. The CDR3 sequence is CASSDVASGQFF. The CDR3 nucleotides read TGTGCCAGCAGTGATGTAGCGAGCGGTCAGTTCTTC.